The source of this T cell receptor beta chain is a study of Ad26.COV2.S vaccination and SARS-CoV-2 variants. Profiled with immunoSEQ multiplex PCR; TCRdb holds only in-frame clones, not every one. The repertoire holds approximately 300,000 clones, over 80% seen once, with 2% to 2.5% in the top ten. Germline loops: CDR1 KGHSH, CDR2 LQKENI. The length of the CDR3 is 13 residues. V lost 8 bases to trimming and J lost 8 bases; unmatched junction nucleotides: 11. Treatment described: some 20 received Ad26.COV2.S at low or high dose, single or two shots; 5 received placebo; per-sample allocation not given. The investigators took samples on day 63 after the first vaccine or placebo injection. An Ad26 vector expressing Wuhan-strain SARS-CoV-2 spike served as the vaccine.

The starting material was peripheral blood, obtained in a trial of Ad26.COV2.S vaccine versus placebo. This chain uses TRBV18 with TRBJ1-2; 7 bases fit TRBD1. The sequence was collected from a person between 18 and 60 years old who received the Ad26.COV2.S COVID-19 vaccine or a placebo. Written as DNA, the CDR3 is TGTGCCAGCGAACAGGGGCGAGATGCGGGCTACACCTTC. Translating gives CASEQGRDAGYTF.